This T cell receptor (beta chain) was obtained from a study of blood T cell repertoires in COVID-19 (dated by TCRdb to about 2020). Context from the whole study: Samples from collaborators originated in the United States, Italy and Spain and spanned both the acute and convalescent phases of COVID-19. The material from the prospective study consisted of cDNA or gDNA derived from T cells, B-cell-depleted T cells, or PBMCs. Subjects who had been exposed to COVID-19, were actively infected with it, or had recovered from it provided the deeply sampled blood TCRbeta repertoires that made up the dataset. The repertoires were made available in a free public database intended to serve as a resource for research on the immune response to SARS-CoV-2. The samples were drawn from the first 160 participants of the ongoing ImmuneRACE study and from some 1,300 subjects provided by 6 global collaborators. Sample metadata almost always included a de-identified subject ID, COVID-19 status, age in years and sex. Where available, HLA class I and class II types were taken from metadata supplied by the sample provider and were not determined by assay-based typing. Overall study results and their limits: The amount of clinical and demographic metadata varied by source and participant and was provided uncurated.

Note on this clone: Which antigen it targets is not known. One base away there is no much larger clone; base qualities are not given.

CDR1 and CDR2 (LNHDA, SQIVND) derive from the germline V gene (reference sequence). From the cysteine through the phenylalanine, the CDR3 covers 15 amino acids. Solely the CDR3 DNA is kept, with 45 bases framed from the first base. V sheds 4 bases and J sheds 5 bases, leaving 15 bases between their ends. Enrolling through a virtual design, the prospective study's participants ranged in age from about 18 to 89 years and lived across about two dozen United States geographic areas. Cohort assignment in the prospective study relied on participant-reported clinical history from a screening survey and a study questionnaire. For ImmuneRACE Cohort 3, a participant was defined as recovered based on two consecutive negative NP/OP PCR tests, clearance by a healthcare professional, or resolution of symptoms. In the prospective study, whole blood, serum and a nasopharyngeal or oropharyngeal swab were collected from each participant by mobile phlebotomists. Participants in the prospective study had the option to provide additional blood draws and questionnaires over a roughly two-month period. Before DNA extraction, prospective study blood samples were shipped either frozen or at room temperature.

The immunoSEQ Assay, a bias-controlled multiplex PCR, was used to amplify TCRbeta CDR3 regions from genomic DNA. The authors' analysis ran thus. The number of nucleated cells in each sample was estimated from the amplification of reference gene primers within the assay. To quantify the absolute abundance of each unique TCRbeta CDR3 rearrangement, sequence reads were collapsed and filtered. For each sample, productive Simpson clonality was calculated by taking the square root of Simpson's diversity index across productive rearrangements. As stored in TCRdb, this immuneACCESS dataset retains in-frame rearrangements with V and J assigned. A fraction of the clones does not appear; measured against another copy, unresolved V genes explain less than half of the discrepancy, and the remainder lacks a known reason. That table gives V, J and clone size, and the DNA gave D and trimming. The sample table holds approximately 230,000 clones, of which about 80% were seen once. The ten largest clones add up to 15% of the sample.

The receptor was derived from a man aged 35-49 years who had recovered from COVID-19. Rearrangement joined TRBV19 to TRBJ1-5, with no D gene named confidently. The sequencing sample was made of PBMCs or T cells enriched from blood (not recorded which). The CDR3: CASSKDPGSDQPQHF. The base sequence is TGTGCCAGTAGTAAAGACCCCGGGAGCGATCAGCCCCAGCATTTT.